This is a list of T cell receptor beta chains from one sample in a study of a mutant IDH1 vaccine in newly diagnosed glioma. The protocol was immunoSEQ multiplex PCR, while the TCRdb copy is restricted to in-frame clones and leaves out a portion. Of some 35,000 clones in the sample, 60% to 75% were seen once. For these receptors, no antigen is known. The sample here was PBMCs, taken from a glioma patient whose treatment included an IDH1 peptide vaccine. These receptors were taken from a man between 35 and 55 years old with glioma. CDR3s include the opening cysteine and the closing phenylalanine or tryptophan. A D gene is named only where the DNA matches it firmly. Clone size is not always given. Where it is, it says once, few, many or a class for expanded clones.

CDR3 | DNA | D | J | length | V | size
CASSGTSGSTQYF | TGCGCCAGCTCGGGGACTAGCGGGAGTACGCAGTATTTT | TRBD2 | TRBJ2-3 | 13 | TRBV10-1 | .
CASSSTGATEAFF | TGTGCCAGCAGCTCCACAGGGGCCACTGAAGCTTTCTTT | TRBD1 | TRBJ1-1 | 13 | TRBV5-5 | .
CASTPRGSGTDTQYF | TGTGCCAGCACCCCGAGGGGGAGTGGGACAGATACGCAGTATTTT | . | TRBJ2-3 | 15 | TRBV6-5 | .
CASSRPGRTDRSYGYTF | TGTGCCAGCAGCCGACCGGGACGGACAGATCGGAGCTATGGCTACACCTTC | . | TRBJ1-2 | 17 | TRBV4-2 | few
CASRRDRGGEQYF | TGTGCCAGCCGCCGGGACAGGGGGGGGGAGCAGTACTTC | TRBD1 | TRBJ2-7 | 13 | TRBV2 | .
CASSVTLAGVLDTQYF | TGTGCCAGCAGTGTTACACTAGCGGGAGTTCTAGATACGCAGTATTTT | TRBD2 | TRBJ2-3 | 16 | TRBV6-1 | few
CASGPPGKTGYEQYF | TGTGCCAGCGGCCCCCCGGGGAAGACGGGATACGAGCAGTACTTC | . | TRBJ2-7 | 15 | TRBV6-5 | .
CASKATSSTDTQYF | TGTGCCAGTAAGGCGACCTCGAGCACAGATACGCAGTATTTT | . | TRBJ2-3 | 14 | TRBV19 | .
CASMGLLTDTQYF | TGTGCCAGTATGGGACTTCTCACAGATACGCAGTATTTT | . | TRBJ2-3 | 13 | TRBV6-1 | .
CASSSSGANVLTF | TGTGCCAGCAGCTCTAGTGGGGCCAACGTCCTGACTTTC | . | TRBJ2-6 | 13 | TRBV14 | .
CASSQNLAEPQFF | TGCGCCAGCAGCCAAAACCTAGCGGAGCCACAGTTCTTC | TRBD2 | TRBJ2-1 | 13 | TRBV4-3 | .
CASSPSGNTDTQYF | TGTGCCAGCAGCCCAAGCGGGAACACAGATACGCAGTATTTT | TRBD2 | TRBJ2-3 | 14 | TRBV7-9 | .
CASRDRGIYGYTF | TGTGCCAGCCGGGACAGGGGGATTTATGGCTACACCTTC | TRBD1 | TRBJ1-2 | 13 | TRBV6-6 | .
CASSPMTSGYEQYF | TGCGCCAGCAGCCCCATGACTAGCGGTTACGAGCAGTACTTC | TRBD2 | TRBJ2-7 | 14 | TRBV5-1 | .
CASSPPGGQGESYNEQFF | TGTGCCAGCTCACCCCCGGGGGGGCAGGGGGAGTCCTACAATGAGCAGTTCTTC | . | TRBJ2-1 | 18 | TRBV18 | once
CASSLDLTETQYF | TGTGCCAGCAGCCTAGACTTGACTGAGACCCAGTACTTC | . | TRBJ2-5 | 13 | TRBV7-2 | once
CASSETGTGLTGELFF | TGCGCCAGCAGCGAAACTGGGACAGGCCTCACCGGGGAGCTGTTTTTT | TRBD1 | TRBJ2-2 | 16 | TRBV5-1 | .
CASSFDTGVETQYF | TGTGCCAGCAGCTTTGATACGGGAGTGGAGACCCAGTACTTC | . | TRBJ2-5 | 14 | TRBV5-5 | once
CASRLASLVDEQFF | TGTGCCAGCAGGTTAGCCTCCCTAGTTGATGAGCAGTTCTTC | . | TRBJ2-1 | 14 | TRBV11-3 | .
CASSLRVFGVDTEAFF | TGTGCCAGCAGCTTGAGGGTTTTCGGGGTCGACACTGAAGCTTTCTTT | . | TRBJ1-1 | 16 | TRBV5-5 | .